These T cell receptor beta chains were read from a single sample in a study of blood T cells in healthy people across ages. TCRdb called the 5' RACE reads again in MiXCR, with one record for every CDR3 protein. The sample includes 750,000 to 950,000 distinct CDR3 sequences, approximately 32% of them seen just once. These data also formed part of another study, on T cells of mothers and their children.

Sequencing was done on a sample of blood. Source of these receptors: a woman between 40 and 55 years old in good health. Each CDR3 is given with its conserved first and last residue. The order of the fields is CDR3 protein, J gene, V gene.

CDR3: CASSIGLGGYEQYF
J: TRBJ2-7
V: TRBV19

CDR3: CASSRARATEAFF
J: TRBJ1-1
V: TRBV7-3

CDR3: CASSPQTGGTGGEQYF
J: TRBJ2-7
V: TRBV12-3/TRBV12-4

CDR3: CASSKRECGGEGTYEQYF
J: TRBJ2-7
V: TRBV21-1

CDR3: CASSLQGSSGNTIYF
J: TRBJ1-3
V: TRBV7-2

CDR3: CASSNDRMSNQPQHF
J: TRBJ1-5
V: TRBV4-1

CDR3: CSVEDMVNTEAFF
J: TRBJ1-1
V: TRBV29-1

CDR3: CASIAGGKETQYF
J: TRBJ2-5
V: TRBV28

CDR3: CASSYDAVSSYNSPLHF
J: TRBJ1-6
V: TRBV6-6

CDR3: CASSGRTGQGMGYTF
J: TRBJ1-2
V: TRBV7-9

CDR3: CASSFYGRDVDTQYF
J: TRBJ2-3
V: TRBV7-8

CDR3: CASSLGTSGGAYNEQFF
J: TRBJ2-1
V: TRBV11-3

CDR3: CAGSVQGSNYGYTF
J: TRBJ1-2
V: TRBV12-3/TRBV12-4

CDR3: CASSSADTEAFF
J: TRBJ1-1
V: TRBV5-5

CDR3: CASSVSGTGGNTGELFF
J: TRBJ2-2
V: TRBV9

CDR3: CASSPARGTGNEQFF
J: TRBJ2-1
V: TRBV4-3

CDR3: CASSPETGGLAGYTF
J: TRBJ1-2
V: TRBV18

CDR3: CASSDPVSYEQYF
J: TRBJ2-7
V: TRBV2

CDR3: CASSYSGSPRDTQYF
J: TRBJ2-3
V: TRBV5-1

CDR3: CATSDLRTGRHNEQFF
J: TRBJ2-1
V: TRBV24-1

CDR3: CASRLSGVGQPQHF
J: TRBJ1-5
V: TRBV27

CDR3: CASSFGDNYGYTF
J: TRBJ1-2
V: TRBV5-5

CDR3: CSARVPLRGDYGYTF
J: TRBJ1-2
V: TRBV20-1

CDR3: CASSQSGGGAPDTQYF
J: TRBJ2-3
V: TRBV7-6

CDR3: CASSLGTTEAFF
J: TRBJ1-1
V: TRBV7-9

CDR3: CASRKPGLHAYEQYF
J: -
V: TRBV11-2

CDR3: CSARDHGGDTDTQYF
J: TRBJ2-3
V: TRBV20-1

CDR3: CATRQGLSSYNEQFF
J: TRBJ2-1
V: TRBV5-5

CDR3: CASGQSGEKTQYF
J: TRBJ2-5
V: TRBV3-1

CDR3: CASSKQVSYNEQFF
J: TRBJ2-1
V: TRBV19